This TCR beta chain was captured by sequencing in a study of blood T cell repertoires in COVID-19. As for the study in general: From the United States, Italy and Spain came samples of acute and convalescent COVID-19.

V dropped 0 bases and J dropped 11; count of bases not matched to a gene: 7. The germline CDR1 and CDR2 sequences are LGHDT and YNNKEL (reference sequence). This CDR3 comprises 15 residues. Method: immunoSEQ multiplex PCR; TCRdb's copy keeps in-frame clones and lacks some. This table holds about 200,000 clones, more than 70% found once. This TCR derives from a man aged 35 to 55 with acute COVID-19. The sequenced sample was PBMCs or T cells enriched from blood (not recorded which). The chain links TRBV3-1 (or the pseudogene TRBV3-2) to TRBJ1-2; 12 nucleotides line up with TRBD1. CDR3 residues: CASSQDPGTGGLYTF. Here the CDR3 DNA reads TGTGCCAGCAGCCAAGATCCTGGGACAGGGGGCTTGTACACCTTC.